The source of this T cell receptor (beta chain) is a study of read filtering for tumor transcriptome and immune sequencing. Study as a whole: Patients were approximately 18 male and some 13 female, mean age 65.9 years, range about 47 to 85. Points from the study as a whole: Approximately 79% of IR-seq clonotypes had a single read, yet these held approximately 3.5% of reads.

This clonotype was recorded many times. Its antigen is currently unknown. Molecular barcoded adaptors covering alpha/delta and beta/gamma chains were used on roughly 400 ng RNA. TCRdb redid the calling of the reads with MiXCR, one entry per CDR3 protein. Here the sample spans tens of thousands of distinct CDR3 sequences, under 20% being singletons. This TCR was sampled from a donor aged 40 or over with multiple myeloma. The specimen was a population of CD138-negative cells sorted from bone marrow.

The CDR3: CSSSGGSETQYF. The CDR3 DNA reads TGCAGCTCTAGCGGGGGGTCCGAGACCCAGTACTTC. This chain links TRBV29-1 with TRBJ2-5; 11 bases match TRBD2. The CDR3 is 12 amino acids. V was clipped by 8 bases and J by 5 bases; unmatched bases: 4. The V gene's germline CDR1 is SQVTM and CDR2 ANQGSEA.